This T cell receptor beta chain was sequenced in a study of blood T cell repertoires in COVID-19. Study-level information: Whether acute or convalescent, the COVID-19 samples came from the United States, Italy and Spain.

Authors' analysis steps: The authors estimated nucleated cell counts from reference gene primer amplification. The repertoire was sequenced with immunoSEQ multiplex PCR; TCRdb's copy has only in-frame clones and lacks some. The V and J calls and clone size were taken over from that table, and D and trimming were inferred from the DNA. The repertoire includes 30,000 to 40,000 clones, roughly 80% of them detected once, and approximately 4% sits in the top ten. V was trimmed by 0 bases and J by 2 bases, leaving 10 bases between them. Germline CDR1 LNHNV, CDR2 YYDKDF (reference sequence). The CDR3 has 15 amino acids.

The sequenced sample was peripheral blood. This chain joins TRBV15 and TRBJ1-2; D unclear. This clonotype was obtained from a man in his fifties with acute or convalescent COVID-19. The CDR3 is CATSRDLSGNYGYTF. CDR3 DNA sequence: TGTGCCACCAGCAGAGATCTGTCCGGGAACTATGGCTACACCTTC.